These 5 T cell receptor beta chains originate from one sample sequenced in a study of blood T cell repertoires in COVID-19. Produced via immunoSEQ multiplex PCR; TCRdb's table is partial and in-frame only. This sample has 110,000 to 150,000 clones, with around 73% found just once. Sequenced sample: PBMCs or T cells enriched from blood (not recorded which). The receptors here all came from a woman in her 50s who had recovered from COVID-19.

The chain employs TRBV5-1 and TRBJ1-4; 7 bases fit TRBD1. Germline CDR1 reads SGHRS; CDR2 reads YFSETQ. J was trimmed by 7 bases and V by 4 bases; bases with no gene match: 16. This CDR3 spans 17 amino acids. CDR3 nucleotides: TGCGCCAGCAGCGGAGGACAGGTTGGGATAGGGGGTGAAAAACTGTTTTTT. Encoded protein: CASSGGQVGIGGEKLFF.

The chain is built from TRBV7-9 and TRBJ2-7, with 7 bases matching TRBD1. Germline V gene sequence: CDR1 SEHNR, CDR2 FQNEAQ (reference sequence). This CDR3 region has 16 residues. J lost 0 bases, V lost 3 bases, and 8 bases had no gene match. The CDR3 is CASSFQWDSGSYEQYF. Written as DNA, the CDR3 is TGTGCCAGCAGCTTCCAGTGGGACAGCGGCTCCTACGAGCAGTACTTC.

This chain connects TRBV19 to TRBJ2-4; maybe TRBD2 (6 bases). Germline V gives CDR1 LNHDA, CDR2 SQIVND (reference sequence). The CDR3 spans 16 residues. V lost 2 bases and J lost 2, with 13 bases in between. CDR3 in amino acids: CASSITPRGSKNIQYF. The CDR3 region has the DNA TGTGCCAGTAGTATAACCCCTCGGGGGTCCAAAAACATTCAGTACTTC.

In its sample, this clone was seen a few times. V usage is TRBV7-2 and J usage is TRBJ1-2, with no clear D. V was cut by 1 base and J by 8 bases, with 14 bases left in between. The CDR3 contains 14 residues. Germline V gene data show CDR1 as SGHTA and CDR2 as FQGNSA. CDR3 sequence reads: CASSLEPSYAGYTF. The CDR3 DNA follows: TGTGCCAGCAGCTTAGAGCCGTCCTATGCAGGCTACACCTTC.

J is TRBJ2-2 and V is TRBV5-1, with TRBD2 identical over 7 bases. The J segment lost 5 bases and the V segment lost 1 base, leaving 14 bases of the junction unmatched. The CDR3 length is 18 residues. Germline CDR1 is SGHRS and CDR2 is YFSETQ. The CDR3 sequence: CASSLSAGGSSGTGELFF. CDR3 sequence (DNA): TGCGCCAGCAGCTTGTCAGCCGGGGGGTCCTCGGGGACCGGGGAGCTGTTTTTT. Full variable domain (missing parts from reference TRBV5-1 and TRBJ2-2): KAGVTQTPRYLIKTRGQQVTLSCSPISGHRSVSWYQQTPGQGLQFLFEYFSETQRNKGNFPGRFSGRQFSNSRSEMNVSTLELGDSALYLCASSLSAGGSSGTGELFFGEGSRLTVL.